The present TCR beta chain was sequenced within a study of shared clonotypes between healthy human individuals. The data were produced by immunoSEQ multiplex PCR, yet TCRdb's version contains in-frame clones alone and is incomplete. This sample yields 450,000 to 600,000 clones, of which 79% are seen a single time; 10% to 15% belongs to the top ten. The CDR3 is 14 amino acids. V was pared by 1 base and J by 5 bases, with 9 bases between. CDR1 LNHDA and CDR2 SQIVND come from the germline V gene (reference sequence). Healthy HIV-negative adults without recent acute infections or vaccinations served as donors. Every donor was a Caucasian adult from Nashville, Tennessee. Of note for this clone: Its antigen is not known.

The study's findings and limits: Limited genetic and exposure-history diversity came from having few donors.

V and J are TRBV19 and TRBJ2-1; a possible D gene is TRBD2 (5 bases). This receptor was taken from a woman between 40 and 50 years old in good health. Some clones in this sample may be carry-over from other donors' samples. The sequencing input was PBMCs. CDR3 region: CASSIVSADNEQFF. The CDR3 DNA is TGTGCCAGTAGTATAGTTAGCGCGGACAATGAGCAGTTCTTC.